There are a few counts of the clone carrying this T cell receptor beta chain. Its cognate antigen is unknown. The data stem from a study of cytomegalovirus exposure and HLA in healthy donors. Overall study results and limits: Most CMV-associated TCR beta chains were later found to appear HLA-restricted.

This CDR3 has 17 residues. V lost 1 base and J lost 6, with 19 bases in between. Germline CDR1 LNHNV, CDR2 YYDKDF (reference sequence). Primers included in the PCR were 60 Vbeta and 13 Jbeta primers. Assay: immunoSEQ multiplex PCR; the TCRdb copy retains only in-frame clones and omits some. The sample gives 130,000 or so clones, about 66% of which show up once; approximately 1.8% is in the top ten. Source material: PBMCs. The clonotype originates from a male donor in good health and CMV-seronegative. The chain employs TRBV15 and TRBJ2-1; D may be TRBD1 (6 bases). CDR3 sequence (DNA): TGTGCCACCAGCAGAGGGCTTACAGGGTCGGATTCCAATGAGCAGTTCTTC. Protein product: CATSRGLTGSDSNEQFF.